One sample yielded the 12 T cell receptor beta chains listed below, sequenced in a study of cytomegalovirus exposure and HLA in healthy donors. 60 Vbeta and 13 Jbeta primers were used in PCR. Clones were sequenced by immunoSEQ multiplex PCR, and TCRdb holds only the in-frame ones, with some missing. The specimen's table records fewer than 130,000 clones. The sample comprised PBMCs. The receptors derive from a man aged 45-65 years in good health and CMV-seronegative.

This sequence joins TRBV2 and TRBJ2-2; 8 nucleotides agree with TRBD2. The length of the CDR3 is 15 residues. V lost 7 bases to trimming and J lost 1 base; unmatched junction nucleotides: 5. Germline loops: CDR1 SNHLY, CDR2 FYNNEI. CDR3 sequence (DNA): TGTGCCAGCACTGGGACTAGTAGGAACACCGGGGAGCTGTTTTTT. Translated: CASTGTSRNTGELFF.

The chain joins TRBV5-1 to TRBJ1-2; TRBD1 matches 8 bases. The CDR3 consists of 16 residues. After removal of 5 bases from V and 5 bases from J, the junction contained 14 bases not matched to a gene. Germline CDR1 is SGHRS and CDR2 is YFSETQ. CDR3 sequence (DNA): TGCGCCAGCAGTTCTCGCGAAACAGGGGGAAGGTATGGCTACACCTTC. Its translation: CASSSRETGGRYGYTF.

V usage is TRBV19 and J usage is TRBJ1-2; no firm D call. Per the germline V gene, CDR1 is LNHDA and CDR2 is SQIVND (reference sequence). Between the trimmed V and J ends, which lost 3 bases and 4 bases, there was a span of 12 bases. The CDR3 length is 14 residues. In DNA, the CDR3 is TGTGCCAGTAGTATGAACAGTCTTCCCTATGGCTACACCTTC. Its protein is CASSMNSLPYGYTF.

The chain links TRBV15 to TRBJ1-1, with D possibly TRBD1 on 5 matching bases. CDR1 is LNHNV, CDR2 YYDKDF, per germline (reference sequence). Trimming stripped 0 bases from V and 4 bases from J, with 12 bases between. The CDR3 runs 15 residues. The CDR3 is CATSREQGGATEAFF. The CDR3 DNA follows: TGTGCCACCAGCAGAGAGCAGGGAGGCGCCACTGAAGCTTTCTTT.

The chain is built from TRBV4-3 and TRBJ1-6, with unresolved D. Per the germline V gene, CDR1 is LGHNA and CDR2 is YSLEER. Trimming pared 0 bases from V and 7 bases from J, leaving 13 bases between. The CDR3 loop spans 16 amino acids. The CDR3 coding sequence is TGCGCCAGCAGCCAAGATCAAGGAGCCTCCAATTCACCCCTCCACTTT. Its translation: CASSQDQGASNSPLHF.

V and J are TRBV29-1 and TRBJ1-2; a weak D match, TRBD1 (5 bases). Germline assignment: CDR1 SQVTM and CDR2 ANQGSEA. This CDR3 has 12 amino acids. Trimming took 4 bases from V and 9 from J, leaving 15 bases between them. CDR3 sequence reads: CSVATTEASYTF. The CDR3 DNA reads TGCAGCGTTGCGACGACAGAAGCTAGCTACACCTTC.

The genes are TRBV4-3 and TRBJ1-1; the match to TRBD1 covers 9 bases. Germline CDR1 reads LGHNA; CDR2 reads YSLEER. The CDR3 sequence is 15 residues long. V shed 2 bases, J shed 5 bases, and the junction held 6 bases outside the gene matches. The CDR3 DNA reads as TGCGCCAGCAGCCAATATCAACAGGGGGCGACTGAAGCTTTCTTT. It translates to CASSQYQQGATEAFF.

This chain connects TRBV19 to TRBJ2-7, with D perhaps matching TRBD1 (6 bases). V lost 3 bases to trimming and J lost 2 bases, with 8 bases between them. There are 13 residues in the CDR3. Germline-derived CDR1 and CDR2 are LNHDA and SQIVND (reference sequence). CDR3 sequence reads: CASSIDRTYEQYF. Written as DNA, the CDR3 is TGTGCCAGTAGTATTGACAGGACCTACGAGCAGTACTTC.

This rearrangement joins TRBV4-3 to TRBJ2-1; D gene unclear. Trimming stripped 2 bases from V and 3 bases from J, with 8 bases between. The germline gives CDR1 LGHNA, CDR2 YSLEER. The CDR3 loop spans 14 amino acids. CDR3 nucleotides: TGCGCCAGCAGCCAATCTCTAGTCTACAATGAGCAGTTCTTC. Amino acids: CASSQSLVYNEQFF.

The chain is built from TRBV6-5 and TRBJ2-1, with TRBD2 as a possible D gene (6 bases). This CDR3 has 15 residues. Trimming took 5 bases from V and 0 from J, leaving 11 bases between them. Germline assignment: CDR1 MNHEY and CDR2 SVGAGI. This CDR3 is CASSPGESSYNEQFF. The CDR3 nucleotides read TGTGCCAGCAGTCCGGGGGAGAGCTCCTACAATGAGCAGTTCTTC.

The rearrangement joins TRBV7-2 to TRBJ1-4, with D possibly matching TRBD1 (5 bases). V was shortened by 5 bases and J by 7 bases, with 14 bases between the two germline ends. The CDR3 length is 14 residues. Per the germline V gene, CDR1 is SGHTA and CDR2 is FQGNSA. The CDR3 region has the DNA TGTGCCAGCAGCCAGGGCTTAGGGTTTGAAAAACTGTTTTTT. Protein sequence: CASSQGLGFEKLFF. Variable domain in full (rest from reference TRBV7-2 and TRBJ1-4): GAGVSQSPSNKVTEKGKDVELRCDPISGHTALYWYRQSLGQGLEFLIYFQGNSAPDKSGLPSDRFSAERTGGSVSTLTIQRTQQEDSAVYLCASSQGLGFEKLFFGSGTQLSVL.

This sequence joins TRBV6-6 and TRBJ1-2; D is uncertain. In germline, CDR1 is MNHNY, CDR2 SVGAGI (reference sequence). V was cut by 8 bases and J by 5 bases, with 12 bases left in between. There are 12 residues in the CDR3. In nucleotides, the CDR3 is TGTGCCAGCGGCTCTTCCGGGTATGGCTACACCTTC. Protein: CASGSSGYGYTF.